The 24 T cell receptor beta chains presented below share a single source sample, sequenced in a study of blood T cells in healthy people across ages. Sample-barcoded 5' priming and a J-beta primer mix drove a second PCR of about 7 to 12 cycles. One entry per CDR3 protein results from TCRdb running MiXCR on the 5' RACE reads. The table lists 650,000 to 1,000,000 distinct CDR3 sequences, about 36% of them singletons, with roughly 13% in the top ten. Sequencing was carried out using blood. The source of these receptors is a man aged 18 to 30 in good health.

To note about this clonotype: A read error is possible here, since a much larger clone lies one base away. The chain is built from TRBV20-1 and TRBJ2-7, with TRBD2 identical over 9 bases. Germline V gene lookup returns CDR1 DFQATT and CDR2 SNEGSKA (reference sequence). The CDR3 is 17 residues long. With 2 bases clipped from V and 7 bases from J, the junction kept 18 bases outside the gene matches. CDR3 coding DNA: TGCAGTGCTAGAAAGCGGGGGGCCGTCCAGGTTTACAATGAGCAGTACTTC. It codes for CSARKRGAVQVYNEQYF.

Only a few counts were recorded for this clonotype. The gene calls are TRBV29-1 and TRBJ1-1; D perhaps matches TRBD1 (6 bases). The CDR3 is made up of 13 amino acids. CDR1 is SQVTM and CDR2 is ANQGSEA in the germline V gene. V dropped 4 bases and J dropped 6 bases, with 15 bases sitting between them. This chain's CDR3 is CSVVAGVGPEAFF. The CDR3 nucleotides are TGCAGCGTTGTGGCAGGGGTCGGTCCTGAAGCTTTCTTT.

This clonotype was detected ten times or more. This sequence joins TRBV5-1 and TRBJ2-3; 7 positions agree with TRBD1. The germline V gene has CDR1 SGHRS and CDR2 YFSETQ. The CDR3 covers 15 residues. V trimming: 4 bases; J trimming: 0 bases; junction bases outside the gene matches: 5. The DNA for the CDR3 is TGCGCCAGCAGCCCAACAGGGGCCAGCACAGATACGCAGTATTTT. It yields the protein CASSPTGASTDTQYF. Full variable domain (missing parts from reference TRBV5-1 and TRBJ2-3): KAGVTQTPRYLIKTRGQQVTLSCSPISGHRSVSWYQQTPGQGLQFLFEYFSETQRNKGNFPGRFSGRQFSNSRSEMNVSTLELGDSALYLCASSPTGASTDTQYFGPGTRLTVL.

The chain uses TRBV7-2 and TRBJ2-5; D remains ambiguous. Germline lookup yields CDR1 SGHTA and CDR2 FQGNSA. The CDR3 length is 13 residues. Trimming pared 0 bases from V and 6 bases from J, leaving 8 bases between. This CDR3 reads CASSLAQGKTQYF. The CDR3 DNA follows: TGTGCCAGCAGCTTAGCGCAAGGAAAGACCCAGTACTTC.

This sequence joins TRBV30 and TRBJ1-3; D is uncertain. The CDR3 runs to 15 residues. Germline values: CDR1 GTSNPN, CDR2 SVGIG (reference sequence). V gave up 0 bases and J gave up 0 bases, with 9 bases separating them. CDR3 DNA sequence: TGTGCCTGGAGTGTTCCTTCTAGCTCTGGAAACACCATATATTTT. It encodes CAWSVPSSSGNTIYF.

The rearrangement uses TRBV5-1 and TRBJ2-7, with D perhaps TRBD1 (6 bases). Trimming cost V 4 bases and J 3 bases, with 14 bases left between them. Per the germline V gene, CDR1 is SGHRS and CDR2 is YFSETQ. The CDR3 contains 14 residues. CDR3 nucleotides: TGCGCCAGCAGCGGTGGGGCAGGGGTCTACGAGCAGTACTTC. This translates into CASSGGAGVYEQYF.

With regard to this clonotype: A much larger clone lies one base from this, so it may be a read error. The CDR3 spells CASSLKKGTSEGEQFF. The CDR3 region has the DNA TGCGCCAGCAGCTTAAAGAAAGGGACTAGCGAGGGTGAGCAGTTCTTC. The chain recombines TRBV5-1 with TRBJ2-1; 10 bases are a match to TRBD2. V was pared by 2 bases and J by 9 bases, with 11 bases of the junction left unmatched. Germline CDR1 and CDR2: SGHRS and YFSETQ. CDR3 length equals 16 residues.

The V call is TRBV14, the J call TRBJ1-2; 8 bases map to TRBD1. The CDR3 covers 16 residues. With 3 bases clipped from V and 1 base from J, the junction kept 7 bases outside the gene matches. CDR1 and CDR2 from the germline V gene are SGHDN and FVKESK. CDR3 residues: CASSQLWDRLNYGYTF. The CDR3 nucleotides are TGTGCCAGCAGCCAGCTATGGGACAGGCTTAACTATGGCTACACCTTC.

In this sample, this clonotype turned up a few times. This sequence joins TRBV20-1 and TRBJ2-4; 8 bases are shared with TRBD2. Germline V lookup: CDR1 DFQATT, CDR2 SNEGSKA (reference sequence). The trim removed 1 base at V and 0 bases at J, leaving 5 bases unmatched. The CDR3 extends over 16 amino acids. DNA of the CDR3: TGCAGTGCTAGAGCTGGGACTAGGGAAGCCAAAAACATTCAGTACTTC. It translates to CSARAGTREAKNIQYF.

Only a few counts were recorded for this clonotype. This chain links TRBV4-3 with TRBJ1-1; no firm D call. V lost 1 base, J lost 4 bases, and 10 bases lay in between. The CDR3 totals 14 residues. Germline V gene data show CDR1 as LGHNA and CDR2 as YSLEER. Written as DNA, the CDR3 is TGCGCCAGCAGCCAAGCCGGGCTGGGCACTGAAGCTTTCTTT. Its protein is CASSQAGLGTEAFF.

The gene calls are TRBV6-1 and TRBJ2-7; unclear D gene. V was pared by 3 bases and J by 2 bases, with 14 bases between. Germline V CDR1 and CDR2: MNHNS, SASEGT. The CDR3 length is 15 residues. Here the CDR3 reads CASSDGQQLTYEQYF. CDR3 nucleotides: TGTGCCAGCAGTGACGGTCAGCAACTAACCTACGAGCAGTACTTC.

This clonotype was observed a few times. The CDR3 DNA sequence: TGCAGTGCTAGGAGTCCGGGCTATGGCTACACCTTC. Protein sequence: CSARSPGYGYTF. The chain carries TRBV20-1 and TRBJ1-2; no clear D. V lost 3 bases and J 4 bases, leaving 9 bases between the germline ends. The CDR3 spans 12 residues. CDR1 DFQATT and CDR2 SNEGSKA come from the germline V gene (reference sequence).

V is TRBV12-3 or TRBV12-4 and J is TRBJ2-7, with D tentatively TRBD1 (6 bases). V lost 10 bases and J 2 bases, leaving 15 bases between the germline ends. CDR3 length equals 13 residues. CDR3 region: CANSPDSPYEQYF. CDR3 coding DNA: TGTGCCAACAGCCCGGACAGCCCCTACGAGCAGTACTTC.

Note on this clonotype: A read error may be the cause here, since a much bigger clone is one base away. This sequence joins TRBV6-5 and TRBJ2-1, with a possible D match to TRBD1 (6 bases). This CDR3 is built from 15 residues. Looked up from germline, CDR1 is MNHEY and CDR2 is SVGAGI. V shed 6 bases and J shed 5 bases, with 17 bases lying between them. This CDR3 is CASSKTGLGHNEQFF. The CDR3 coding sequence is TGTGCCAGCAGCAAAACAGGGTTGGGACACAATGAGCAGTTCTTC.

V is TRBV4-3 and J is TRBJ1-2; TRBD1 agrees at 11 bases. The V gene's germline CDR1 is LGHNA and CDR2 YSLEER. V gave up 1 base and J gave up 4 bases; unmatched junction bases: 2. This CDR3 is built from 15 residues. The CDR3 reads CASSQGTGGSYGYTF. The CDR3 bases are TGCGCCAGCAGCCAAGGGACAGGGGGCTCCTATGGCTACACCTTC.

This clonotype has more than one count but fewer than ten. The chain recombines TRBV20-1 with TRBJ1-6; D may be TRBD1 (5 bases). The germline CDR1 and CDR2 sequences are DFQATT and SNEGSKA (reference sequence). The CDR3 spans 15 residues. Deletions cut 3 bases from V and 6 bases from J, with 15 bases between. The CDR3 DNA sequence: TGCAGTGCTAGCAGGGCCACAGGTGGTAATTCACCCCTCCACTTT. It is translated as CSASRATGGNSPLHF.

The rearrangement uses TRBV20-1 and TRBJ2-1; 8 bases align to TRBD2. The CDR3 sequence is 14 residues long. V shed 6 bases, J shed 3 bases, and the junction held 7 bases outside the gene matches. Germline assignment: CDR1 DFQATT and CDR2 SNEGSKA (reference sequence). This chain's CDR3 is CSAQTSGYYNEQFF. CDR3 sequence (DNA): TGCAGTGCGCAAACTAGCGGATACTACAATGAGCAGTTCTTC.

This clonotype turned up a few times. The genes are TRBV5-8 and TRBJ2-5; D assignment may be TRBD1 or TRBD2 (5 bases each). The V end was cut by 2 bases, the J end by 1 base, with 9 bases between. The length of the CDR3 is 14 residues. In germline, CDR1 is SGHTS, CDR2 YDEGEE. The CDR3 nucleotides are TGTGCCAGCAGCTTTGCAGGGACCCAAGAGACCCAGTACTTC. Translated, it gives CASSFAGTQETQYF.

V and J are TRBV29-1 and TRBJ1-2; D gene unclear. The CDR3 length is 17 residues. With 6 bases removed from V and 0 bases from J, the gap between germline ends came to 23 bases. Germline CDR1 reads SQVTM; CDR2 reads ANQGSEA. CDR3: CSVLLWGVVSTNYGYTF. The CDR3 coding sequence is TGCAGCGTCCTCCTTTGGGGAGTCGTATCAACTAACTATGGCTACACCTTC.

This chain connects TRBV10-3 to TRBJ1-1; perhaps TRBD1 as D (5 bases). Germline CDR1 ENHRY, CDR2 SYGVKD. Trimming shortened V by 10 bases and J by 0 bases, and 12 bases separated the two germline ends. This CDR3 contains 13 residues. Here the CDR3 DNA reads TGTGCCAGCGTCAGGGTCATGAACACTGAAGCTTTCTTT. This translates into CASVRVMNTEAFF.

The chain couples TRBV4-1 to TRBJ2-5, with 7 bases that match TRBD1. The J segment lost 5 bases and the V segment lost 6 bases, leaving 6 bases of the junction unmatched. This CDR3 comprises 13 residues. The V gene's germline CDR1 is MGHRA and CDR2 YSYEKL. The CDR3 DNA sequence: TGCGCCAGCAGACCGACAGGGTTGGAGACCCAGTACTTC. Encoded protein: CASRPTGLETQYF.

The chain is built from TRBV10-3 and TRBJ1-2, with 12 bases matching TRBD1. Germline CDR1 ENHRY, CDR2 SYGVKD. The CDR3 length is 15 residues. Unmatched junction bases numbered 5, after V lost 4 bases and J lost 5 bases. CDR3 DNA sequence: TGTGCCATCAGTGGGGACAGGGGGCAGCGGTATGGCTACACCTTC. Translated: CAISGDRGQRYGYTF.

CDR3 sequence: CSAREEVFNYGYTF. The DNA for the CDR3 is TGCAGTGCTAGGGAGGAGGTTTTTAACTATGGCTACACCTTC. The chain joins TRBV20-1 to TRBJ1-2; D ambiguous. V lost 3 bases to trimming and J lost 1 base, with 12 bases between them. In germline, CDR1 is DFQATT, CDR2 SNEGSKA (reference sequence). CDR3 length: 14 amino acids.

This sequence joins TRBV5-1 and TRBJ2-1; D may be TRBD1 or TRBD2 (6 bases each). Trimming shortened V by 4 bases and J by 2 bases, and 16 bases separated the two germline ends. In germline, CDR1 is SGHRS, CDR2 YFSETQ. The CDR3 runs 16 residues. CDR3 bases: TGCGCCAGCAGCCCTGGGGACACGGGAGCCTACAATGAGCAGTTCTTC. Translation gives CASSPGDTGAYNEQFF. Complete variable domain (other parts from reference TRBV5-1 and TRBJ2-1): KAGVTQTPRYLIKTRGQQVTLSCSPISGHRSVSWYQQTPGQGLQFLFEYFSETQRNKGNFPGRFSGRQFSNSRSEMNVSTLELGDSALYLCASSPGDTGAYNEQFFGPGTRLTVL.